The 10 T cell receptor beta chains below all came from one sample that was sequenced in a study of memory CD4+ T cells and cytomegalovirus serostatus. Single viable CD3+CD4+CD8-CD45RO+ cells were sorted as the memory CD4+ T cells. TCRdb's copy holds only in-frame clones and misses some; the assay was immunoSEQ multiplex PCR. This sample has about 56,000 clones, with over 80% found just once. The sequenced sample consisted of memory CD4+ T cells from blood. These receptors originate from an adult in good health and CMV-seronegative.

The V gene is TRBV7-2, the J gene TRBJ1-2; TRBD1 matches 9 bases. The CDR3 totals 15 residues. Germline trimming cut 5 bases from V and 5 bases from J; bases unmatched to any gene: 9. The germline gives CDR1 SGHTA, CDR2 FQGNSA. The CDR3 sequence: CASSPRTGVQYGYTF. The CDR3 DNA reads TGTGCCAGCAGCCCCCGGACAGGGGTACAATATGGCTACACCTTC.

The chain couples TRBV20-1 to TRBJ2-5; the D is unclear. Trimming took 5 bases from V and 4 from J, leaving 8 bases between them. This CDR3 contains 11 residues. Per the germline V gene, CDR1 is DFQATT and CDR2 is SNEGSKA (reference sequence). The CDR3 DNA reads TGCAGTGCTGGCTACGGAGAGACCCAGTACTTC. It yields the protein CSAGYGETQYF.

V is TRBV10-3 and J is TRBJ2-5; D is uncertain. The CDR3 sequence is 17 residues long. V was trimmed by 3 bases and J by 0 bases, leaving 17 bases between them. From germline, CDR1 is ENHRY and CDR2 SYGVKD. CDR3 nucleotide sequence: TGTGCCATCAGTGAAACAGCCCCTAAGATGTACCAAGAGACCCAGTACTTC. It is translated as CAISETAPKMYQETQYF.

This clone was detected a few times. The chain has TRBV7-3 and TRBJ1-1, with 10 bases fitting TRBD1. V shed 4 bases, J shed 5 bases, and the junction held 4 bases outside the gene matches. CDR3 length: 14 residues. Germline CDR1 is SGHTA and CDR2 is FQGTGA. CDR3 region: CASSSTGGGTEAFF. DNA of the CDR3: TGTGCCAGCAGCTCGACAGGGGGCGGGACTGAAGCTTTCTTT.

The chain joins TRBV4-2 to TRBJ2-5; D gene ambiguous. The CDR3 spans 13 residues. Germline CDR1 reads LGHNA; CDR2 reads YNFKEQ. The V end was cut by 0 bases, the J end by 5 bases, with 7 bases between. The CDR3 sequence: CASSQEISETQYF. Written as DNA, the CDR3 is TGTGCCAGCAGCCAAGAGATCAGCGAGACCCAGTACTTC.

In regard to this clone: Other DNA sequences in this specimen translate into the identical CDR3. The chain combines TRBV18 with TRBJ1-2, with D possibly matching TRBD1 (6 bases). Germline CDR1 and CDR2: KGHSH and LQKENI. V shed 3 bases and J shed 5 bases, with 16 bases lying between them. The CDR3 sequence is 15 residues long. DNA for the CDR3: TGTGCCAGCTCACCCCGCGAGGACAGACCTTATGGCTACACCTTC. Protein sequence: CASSPREDRPYGYTF.

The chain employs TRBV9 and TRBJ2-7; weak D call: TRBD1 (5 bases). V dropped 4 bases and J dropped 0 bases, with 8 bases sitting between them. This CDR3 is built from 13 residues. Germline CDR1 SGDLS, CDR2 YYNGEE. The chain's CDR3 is CASSPDSSYEQYF. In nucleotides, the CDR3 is TGTGCCAGCAGCCCTGACAGCTCCTACGAGCAGTACTTC.

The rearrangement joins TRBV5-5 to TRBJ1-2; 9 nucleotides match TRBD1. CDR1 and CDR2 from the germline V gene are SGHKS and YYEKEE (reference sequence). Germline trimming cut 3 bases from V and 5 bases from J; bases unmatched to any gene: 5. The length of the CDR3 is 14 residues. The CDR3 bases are TGTGCCAGCAGCTCGGGACAGGGCCGTTATGGCTACACCTTC. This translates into CASSSGQGRYGYTF.

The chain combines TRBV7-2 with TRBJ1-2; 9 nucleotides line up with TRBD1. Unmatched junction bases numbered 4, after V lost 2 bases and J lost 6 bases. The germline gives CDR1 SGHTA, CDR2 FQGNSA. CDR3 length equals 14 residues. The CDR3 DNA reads TGTGCCAGCAGCTTACCCGGACAGGGGAATGGCTACACCTTC. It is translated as CASSLPGQGNGYTF. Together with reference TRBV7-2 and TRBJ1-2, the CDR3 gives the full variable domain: GAGVSQSPSNKVTEKGKDVELRCDPISGHTALYWYRQSLGQGLEFLIYFQGNSAPDKSGLPSDRFSAERTGGSVSTLTIQRTQQEDSAVYLCASSLPGQGNGYTFGSGTRLTVV.

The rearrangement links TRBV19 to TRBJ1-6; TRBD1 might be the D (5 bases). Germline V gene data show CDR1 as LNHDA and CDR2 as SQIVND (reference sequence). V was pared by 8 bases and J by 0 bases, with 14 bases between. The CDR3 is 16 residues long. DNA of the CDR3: TGTGCCAGTCAATACCTGGGGGACTCCTATAATTCACCCCTCCACTTT. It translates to CASQYLGDSYNSPLHF.